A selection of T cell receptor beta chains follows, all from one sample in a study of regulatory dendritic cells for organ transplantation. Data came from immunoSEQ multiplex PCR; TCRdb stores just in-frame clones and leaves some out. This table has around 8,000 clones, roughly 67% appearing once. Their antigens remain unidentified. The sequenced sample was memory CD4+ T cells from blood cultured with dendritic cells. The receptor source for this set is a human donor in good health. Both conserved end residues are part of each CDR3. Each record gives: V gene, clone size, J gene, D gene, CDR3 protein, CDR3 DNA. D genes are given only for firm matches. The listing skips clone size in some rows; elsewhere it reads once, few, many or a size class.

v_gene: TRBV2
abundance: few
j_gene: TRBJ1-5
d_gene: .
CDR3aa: CASRVYQRQPQHF
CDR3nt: TGTGCCAGCAGAGTCTATCAGCGACAGCCCCAGCATTTT

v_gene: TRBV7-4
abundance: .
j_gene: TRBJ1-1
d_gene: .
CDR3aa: CASSLVGLNSKAFF
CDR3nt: TGTGCCAGCAGCTTAGTAGGACTGAACAGTAAAGCTTTCTTT

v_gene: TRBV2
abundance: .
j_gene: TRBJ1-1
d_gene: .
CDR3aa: CASSYGINTEAFF
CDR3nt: TGTGCCAGCAGTTACGGGATTAACACTGAAGCTTTCTTT

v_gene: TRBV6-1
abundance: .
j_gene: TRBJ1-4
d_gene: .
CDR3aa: CASSRGPNEKLFF
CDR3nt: TGTGCCAGCAGCAGGGGACCTAATGAAAAACTGTTTTTT

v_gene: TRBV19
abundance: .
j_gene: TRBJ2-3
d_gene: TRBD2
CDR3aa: CASSRGQRGGAFTDTQYF
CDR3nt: TGTGCCAGTAGCCGAGGCCAGCGGGGGGGGGCCTTCACAGATACGCAGTATTTT

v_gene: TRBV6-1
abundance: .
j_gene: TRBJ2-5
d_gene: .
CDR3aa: CASSEQQETQYF
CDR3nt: TGTGCCAGCAGTGAACAGCAAGAGACCCAGTACTTC

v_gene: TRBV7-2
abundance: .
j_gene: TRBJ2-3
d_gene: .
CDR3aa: CASSLEYRVSDTQYF
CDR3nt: TGTGCCAGCAGCTTAGAGTACAGGGTATCAGATACGCAGTATTTT

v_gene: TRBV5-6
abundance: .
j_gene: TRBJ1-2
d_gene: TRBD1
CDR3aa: CASSLAPTGGYGYTF
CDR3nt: TGTGCCAGCAGCTTGGCACCAACAGGGGGCTATGGCTACACCTTC

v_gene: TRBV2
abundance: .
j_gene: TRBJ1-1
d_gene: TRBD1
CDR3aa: CASSVGTGGPTEAFF
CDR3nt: TGTGCCAGCAGTGTAGGGACAGGGGGCCCCACTGAAGCTTTCTTT

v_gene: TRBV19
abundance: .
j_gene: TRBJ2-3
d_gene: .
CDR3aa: CASRQLPSTDTQYF
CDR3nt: TGTGCCAGCCGACAGCTCCCTAGCACAGATACGCAGTATTTT

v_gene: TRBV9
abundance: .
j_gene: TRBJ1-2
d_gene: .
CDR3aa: CASSVGGSGNYGYTF
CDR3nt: TGTGCCAGCAGCGTAGGGGGCAGTGGAAACTATGGCTACACCTTC

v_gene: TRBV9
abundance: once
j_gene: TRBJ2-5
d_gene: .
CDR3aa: CASSVGLDMYQETQYF
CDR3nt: TGTGCCAGCAGCGTAGGACTAGACATGTACCAAGAGACCCAGTACTTC

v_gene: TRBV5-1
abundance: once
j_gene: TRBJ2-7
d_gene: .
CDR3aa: CASSLGTANYEQYF
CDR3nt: TGCGCCAGCAGCTTGGGGACAGCAAACTACGAGCAGTACTTC

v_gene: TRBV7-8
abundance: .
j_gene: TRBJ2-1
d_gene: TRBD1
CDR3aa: CASSLADRASYNEQFF
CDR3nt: TGTGCCAGCAGCTTAGCCGACAGGGCGTCCTACAATGAGCAGTTCTTC